Here is one T cell receptor beta chain with its context. Its specificity is unknown. Data came from immunoSEQ multiplex PCR; TCRdb stores just in-frame clones and leaves some out. The table has 95,000 to 100,000 clones, about nine tenths seen once. This sample is part of a study of T cell responses to AZD1222 COVID-19 vaccine. The study's findings and limits: The peak T cell response came first, and repertoires were sampled only after it. CD4 TCRs linked to vaccination spanned spike, dominating at 160-218 and 743-854.

This CDR3 is built from 16 residues. Looked up from germline, CDR1 is MNHEY and CDR2 is SVGAGI. J gave up 3 bases and V 2 bases, and 5 bases lay outside the gene matches. The starting material was peripheral blood, obtained 28 days after the second AZD1222 dose. The TCR originated in an adult who received the AZD1222 COVID-19 vaccine. This chain joins TRBV6-5 and TRBJ1-3, with 9 bases identical to TRBD1. The CDR3 loop is CASSYGGQGNGNTIYF. For the CDR3, the DNA is TGTGCCAGCAGTTACGGTGGACAGGGGAATGGAAACACCATATATTTT.